The source of this TCR beta chain is a study of blood T cell repertoires in COVID-19. J lost 5 bases, V lost 0 bases, and 9 bases had no gene match. The CDR3 spans 17 residues. The germline V gene encodes CDR1 SQVTM and CDR2 ANQGSEA. Only in-frame clones appear in the TCRdb table, and some are missing; sequencing was by immunoSEQ multiplex PCR. The sample lists tens of thousands of clones; roughly 85% were seen once. This rearrangement joins TRBV29-1 to TRBJ2-5; 13 bases line up with TRBD2. Sequenced input: peripheral blood. The TCR sequence derives from a human donor in a cohort sampled during active COVID-19. Here the CDR3 reads CSVEDLLAGGPPETQYF. CDR3 nucleotides: TGCAGCGTTGAAGATCTACTAGCGGGAGGGCCGCCTGAGACCCAGTACTTC.